A selection of T cell receptor beta chains follows, all from one sample in a study of Ad26.COV2.S vaccination and SARS-CoV-2 variants. TCRdb's copy holds only in-frame clones and misses some; the assay was immunoSEQ multiplex PCR. The sample lists under 500,000 clones; about nine tenths were seen once. The starting material was peripheral blood, obtained in a trial of Ad26.COV2.S vaccine versus placebo. These receptors all stem from a person between 18 and 59 years old who received the Ad26.COV2.S COVID-19 vaccine or a placebo. Each CDR3 is given with its conserved first and last residue. D genes are given only for firm matches. Size is stated for part of the rows, as once, few or many counts, or as a class when the clone is expanded.

size,J,D,V,DNA,CDR3
NA,TRBJ1-1,NA,TRBV27,TGTGCCAGCAGTATTGGACAGACAAGTGAAGCTTTCTTT,CASSIGQTSEAFF
NA,TRBJ2-7,TRBD2,TRBV7-8,TGTGCCAGCAGCTACGGACTTAGCGGGACCTCAAGGGGCTCCTACGAGCAGTACTTC,CASSYGLSGTSRGSYEQYF
NA,TRBJ1-4,TRBD1,TRBV5-1,TGCGCCAGCAGCAAAACAGGGGGGAATGAAAAACTGTTTTTT,CASSKTGGNEKLFF
NA,TRBJ2-2,TRBD1,TRBV18,TGTGCCAGCTCACCAACAGGGGGCACCGGGGAGCTGTTTTTT,CASSPTGGTGELFF
few,TRBJ1-1,NA,TRBV25-1,TGTGCCAGCAGTGAAAGGGTAGGCATGAACACTGAAGCTTTCTTT,CASSERVGMNTEAFF
NA,TRBJ2-2,NA,TRBV7-8,TGTGCCAGCAGCCCTAGGGACTTCGCTAACACCGGGGAGCTGTTTTTT,CASSPRDFANTGELFF
once,TRBJ1-5,NA,TRBV7-9,TGTGCCAGCAGCTCCGAAGGGTCGGGGAATCAGCCCCAGCATTTT,CASSSEGSGNQPQHF
NA,TRBJ2-7,TRBD1,TRBV2,TGTGCCAGCAGCGATAAACTAGGGACAGGGGCCCGGAGCTCCTACGAGCAGTACTTC,CASSDKLGTGARSSYEQYF
NA,TRBJ1-1,NA,TRBV29-1,TGCAGCGTGACACGGAACACTGAAGCTTTCTTT,CSVTRNTEAFF
NA,TRBJ2-5,NA,TRBV9,TGTGCCAGCAGCCCGAATCGGGAGACCCAGTACTTC,CASSPNRETQYF